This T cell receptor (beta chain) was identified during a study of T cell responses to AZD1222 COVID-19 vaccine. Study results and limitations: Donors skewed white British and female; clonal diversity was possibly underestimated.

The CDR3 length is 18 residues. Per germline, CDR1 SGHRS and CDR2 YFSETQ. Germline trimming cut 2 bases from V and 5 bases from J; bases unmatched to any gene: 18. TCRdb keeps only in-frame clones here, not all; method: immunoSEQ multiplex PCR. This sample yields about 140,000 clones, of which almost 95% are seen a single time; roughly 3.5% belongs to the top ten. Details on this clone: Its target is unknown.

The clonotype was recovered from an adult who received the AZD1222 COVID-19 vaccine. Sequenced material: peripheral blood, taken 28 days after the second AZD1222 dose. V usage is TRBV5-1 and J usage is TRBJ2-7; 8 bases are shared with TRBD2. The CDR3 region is CASSFGARGAGVPNEQYF. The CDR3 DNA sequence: TGCGCCAGCAGCTTCGGGGCTCGCGGAGCGGGAGTCCCGAACGAGCAGTACTTC. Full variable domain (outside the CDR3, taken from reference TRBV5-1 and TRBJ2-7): KAGVTQTPRYLIKTRGQQVTLSCSPISGHRSVSWYQQTPGQGLQFLFEYFSETQRNKGNFPGRFSGRQFSNSRSEMNVSTLELGDSALYLCASSFGARGAGVPNEQYFGPGTRLTVT.